The entry that follows covers one T cell receptor beta chain sequence. The antigen remains undetermined. This specimen includes other DNA sequences encoding the same CDR3. The source of the sample is a study of OX40 agonist ivuxolimab in advanced cancers. Turning to the study itself: Subjects had a mean age of 60 years, with a range of 23 to 79; around 84% were male. Findings of the study overall: Individuals who were partial responders at 0.1-3.0 mg/kg had clonal expansion that ranked among the lowest.

Germline V gene data show CDR1 as SEHNR and CDR2 as FQNEAQ (reference sequence). The CDR3 loop spans 14 amino acids. The ends were cut back, 2 bases at V and 0 bases at J, with 2 bases in the middle. Clones were sequenced by immunoSEQ multiplex PCR, and TCRdb holds only the in-frame ones, with some missing. This table holds some 66,000 clones, approximately 80% found once. The TCR originated in an adult with an advanced solid tumor such as melanoma, head and neck, liver or kidney cancer. The V gene is TRBV7-9, the J gene TRBJ2-6; D is unclear. Material: CD4+ or CD8+ T cells sorted from blood, obtained in a trial of the OX40 agonist ivuxolimab. The CDR3 sequence: CASSLSSGANVLTF. DNA of the CDR3: TGTGCCAGCAGCTTAAGCTCTGGGGCCAACGTCCTGACTTTC. Complete variable domain (other parts from reference TRBV7-9 and TRBJ2-6): DTGVSQNPRHKITKRGQNVTFRCDPISEHNRLYWYRQTLGQGPEFLTYFQNEAQLEKSRLLSDRFSAERPKGSFSTLEIQRTEQGDSAMYLCASSLSSGANVLTFGAGSRLTVL.